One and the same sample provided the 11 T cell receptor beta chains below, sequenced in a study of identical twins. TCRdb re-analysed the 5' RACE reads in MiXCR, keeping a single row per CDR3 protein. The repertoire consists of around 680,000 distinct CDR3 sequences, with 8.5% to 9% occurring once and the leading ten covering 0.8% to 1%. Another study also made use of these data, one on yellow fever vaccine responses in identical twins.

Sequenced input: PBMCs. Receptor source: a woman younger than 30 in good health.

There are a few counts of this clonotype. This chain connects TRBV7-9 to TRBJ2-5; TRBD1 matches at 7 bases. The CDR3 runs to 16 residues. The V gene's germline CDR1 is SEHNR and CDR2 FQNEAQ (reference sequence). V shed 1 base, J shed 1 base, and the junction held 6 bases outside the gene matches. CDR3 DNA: TGTGCCAGCAGCTTAGGGGCAGGGGGTCTCCAAGAGACCCAGTACTTC. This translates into CASSLGAGGLQETQYF. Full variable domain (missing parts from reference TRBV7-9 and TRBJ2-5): DTGVSQNPRHKITKRGQNVTFRCDPISEHNRLYWYRQTLGQGPEFLTYFQNEAQLEKSRLLSDRFSAERPKGSFSTLEIQRTEQGDSAMYLCASSLGAGGLQETQYFGPGTRLLVL.

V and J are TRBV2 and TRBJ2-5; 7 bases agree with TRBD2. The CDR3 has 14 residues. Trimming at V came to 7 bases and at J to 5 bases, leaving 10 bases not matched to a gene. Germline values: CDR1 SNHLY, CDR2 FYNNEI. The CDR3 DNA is TGTGCCAGCACCCGGGGGGAGGGGTGGGAGACCCAGTACTTC. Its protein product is CASTRGEGWETQYF.

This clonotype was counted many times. Written as DNA, the CDR3 is TGTGCCACCAGTGATTTGGGTCTAGCGGACACCGGGGAGCTGTTTTTT. Translation: CATSDLGLADTGELFF. The V and J genes are TRBV24-1 and TRBJ2-2, with 7 nucleotides matching TRBD2. The CDR3 length is 16 residues. Trimming at V came to 0 bases and at J to 3 bases, leaving 3 bases not matched to a gene. Germline loops: CDR1 KGHDR, CDR2 SFDVKD.

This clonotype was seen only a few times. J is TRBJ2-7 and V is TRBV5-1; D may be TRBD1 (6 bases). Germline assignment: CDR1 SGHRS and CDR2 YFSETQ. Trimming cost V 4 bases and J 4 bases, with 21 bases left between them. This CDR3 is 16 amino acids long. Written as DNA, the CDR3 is TGCGCCAGCAGCCTTTCCGGACAGATGTTCGGTTACGAGCAGTACTTC. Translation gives CASSLSGQMFGYEQYF. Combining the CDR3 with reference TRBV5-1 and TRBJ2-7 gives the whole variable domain KAGVTQTPRYLIKTRGQQVTLSCSPISGHRSVSWYQQTPGQGLQFLFEYFSETQRNKGNFPGRFSGRQFSNSRSEMNVSTLELGDSALYLCASSLSGQMFGYEQYFGPGTRLTVT.

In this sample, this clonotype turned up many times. The CDR3 DNA follows: TGCGCCAGCAGCTTGGGGGGCCATAGTGAGCAGTTCTTC. It codes for CASSLGGHSEQFF. The V and J genes are TRBV5-1 and TRBJ2-1, with a possible D match to TRBD1 (5 bases). V was pared by 0 bases and J by 9 bases, with 10 bases between. In germline, CDR1 is SGHRS, CDR2 YFSETQ. The CDR3 is 13 residues long.

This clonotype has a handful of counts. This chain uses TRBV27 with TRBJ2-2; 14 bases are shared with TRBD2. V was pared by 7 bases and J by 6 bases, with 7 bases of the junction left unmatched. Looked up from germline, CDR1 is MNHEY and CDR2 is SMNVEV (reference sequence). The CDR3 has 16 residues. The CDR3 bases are TGTGCCAGCACCCCTTGGACTAGCGGGAGGTCCGGGGAGCTGTTTTTT. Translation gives CASTPWTSGRSGELFF.

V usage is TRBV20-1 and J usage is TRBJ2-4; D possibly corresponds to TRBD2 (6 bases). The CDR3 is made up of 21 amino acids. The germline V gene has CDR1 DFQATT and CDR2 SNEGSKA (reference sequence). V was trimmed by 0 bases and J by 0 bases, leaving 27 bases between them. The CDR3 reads CSARDLPGLRGTGGAKNIQYF. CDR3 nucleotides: TGCAGTGCTAGAGACCTTCCGGGACTCAGAGGGACTGGGGGAGCCAAAAACATTCAGTACTTC.

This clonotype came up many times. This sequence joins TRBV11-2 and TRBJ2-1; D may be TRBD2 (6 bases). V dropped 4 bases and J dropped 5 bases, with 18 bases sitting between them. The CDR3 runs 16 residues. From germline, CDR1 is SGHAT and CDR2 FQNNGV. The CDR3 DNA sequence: TGTGCCAGCAGCTCAACCCCGGGAGCAGGGAACAATGAGCAGTTCTTC. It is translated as CASSSTPGAGNNEQFF. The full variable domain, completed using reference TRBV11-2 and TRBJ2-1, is EAGVAQSPRYKIIEKRQSVAFWCNPISGHATLYWYQQILGQGPKLLIQFQNNGVVDDSQLPKDRFSAERLKGVDSTLKIQPAKLEDSAVYLCASSSTPGAGNNEQFFGPGTRLTVL.

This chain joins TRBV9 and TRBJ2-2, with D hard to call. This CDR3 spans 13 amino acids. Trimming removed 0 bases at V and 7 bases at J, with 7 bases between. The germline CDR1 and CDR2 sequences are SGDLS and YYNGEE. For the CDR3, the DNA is TGTGCCAGCAGCGTAGACCTCATCGGGGAGCTGTTTTTT. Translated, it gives CASSVDLIGELFF.

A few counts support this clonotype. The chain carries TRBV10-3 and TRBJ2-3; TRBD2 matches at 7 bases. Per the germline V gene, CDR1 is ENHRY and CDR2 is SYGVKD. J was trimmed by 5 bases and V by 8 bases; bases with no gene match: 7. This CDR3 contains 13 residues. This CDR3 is CAIGASGQDTQYF. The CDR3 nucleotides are TGTGCCATCGGAGCTAGCGGACAAGATACGCAGTATTTT.

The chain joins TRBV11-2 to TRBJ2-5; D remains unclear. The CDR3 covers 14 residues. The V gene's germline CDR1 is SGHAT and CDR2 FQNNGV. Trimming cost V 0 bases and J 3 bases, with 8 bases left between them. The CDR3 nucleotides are TGTGCCAGCAGCTTAGATCGTCCGGAAGAGACCCAGTACTTC. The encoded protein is CASSLDRPEETQYF.